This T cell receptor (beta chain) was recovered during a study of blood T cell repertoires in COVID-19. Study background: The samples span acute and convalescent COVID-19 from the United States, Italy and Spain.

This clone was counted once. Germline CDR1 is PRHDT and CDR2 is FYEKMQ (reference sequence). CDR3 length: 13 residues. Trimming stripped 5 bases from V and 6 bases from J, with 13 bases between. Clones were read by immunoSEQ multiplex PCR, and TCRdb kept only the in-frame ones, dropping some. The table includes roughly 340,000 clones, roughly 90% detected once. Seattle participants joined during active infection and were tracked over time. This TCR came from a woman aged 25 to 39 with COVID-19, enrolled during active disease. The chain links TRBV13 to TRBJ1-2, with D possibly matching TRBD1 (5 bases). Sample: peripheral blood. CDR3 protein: CASSVGRGNGYTF. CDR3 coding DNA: TGTGCCAGCAGCGTGGGGAGGGGAAATGGCTACACCTTC.